This TCR beta chain was sequenced for a study of Ad26.COV2.S vaccination and SARS-CoV-2 variants. Study results and caveats: Spike-specific TCR breadth was greater in vaccine than placebo recipients. Substantial breadth was reportedly displayed by spike-specific CD8+ and CD4+ T cell responses after vaccination.

Germline lookup yields CDR1 MNHEY and CDR2 SVGAGI. The CDR3 covers 12 residues. V lost 7 bases, J lost 5 bases, and 11 bases lay in between. Data came from immunoSEQ multiplex PCR; TCRdb stores just in-frame clones and leaves some out. This sample has hundreds of thousands of clones, with roughly 90% found just once. Indicated treatment: roughly 20 received Ad26.COV2.S at low or high dose, single or two shots; 5 received placebo; per-sample allocation not given. At day 63 after the first vaccine or placebo injection, samples were drawn. Remarks on this clone: Its specificity is unknown.

The sequenced sample was peripheral blood, obtained in a trial of Ad26.COV2.S vaccine versus placebo. This TCR was recovered from a person aged 18-65 years who received the Ad26.COV2.S COVID-19 vaccine or a placebo. The chain combines TRBV6-5 with TRBJ2-5, with D possibly TRBD2 on 6 matching bases. Here the CDR3 reads CASMRGWETQYF. The CDR3 DNA reads as TGTGCCAGCATGCGGGGTTGGGAGACCCAGTACTTC.